This is a list of T cell receptor beta chains from one sample in a study of T cells in Graves' hyperthyroidism and ophthalmopathy. MiXCR, applied by TCRdb to the multiplex PCR reads, yields one record per CDR3 protein. The sample has hundreds of thousands of distinct CDR3 sequences; under 25% are singletons. Sequences were obtained from blood. Source of these receptors: a man aged 30 to 39 with Graves' ophthalmopathy. CDR3s include the opening cysteine and the closing phenylalanine or tryptophan. Each record gives: CDR3 protein, V gene, J gene.

CDR3aa: CAISELDPQAGDTEAFF
v_gene: TRBV10-3
j_gene: TRBJ1-1

CDR3aa: CASSLGANSPLHF
v_gene: TRBV7-8
j_gene: TRBJ1-6

CDR3aa: CSASRQVVGYTF
v_gene: TRBV20-1
j_gene: TRBJ1-2

CDR3aa: CASRKGLISSNQPQHF
v_gene: TRBV6-1
j_gene: TRBJ1-5

CDR3aa: CASSLGAGRLYGYTF
v_gene: TRBV11-2
j_gene: TRBJ1-2

CDR3aa: CASSIPGTAFYYGYTF
v_gene: TRBV19
j_gene: TRBJ1-2

CDR3aa: CASSLRPDRGPFYEQYF
v_gene: TRBV28
j_gene: TRBJ2-7

CDR3aa: CSASSGSGTDTQYF
v_gene: TRBV20-1
j_gene: TRBJ2-3

CDR3aa: CASSLWTGIADTQYF
v_gene: TRBV7-2
j_gene: TRBJ2-3

CDR3aa: CASRTGERYEQFF
v_gene: TRBV5-1
j_gene: TRBJ2-1

CDR3aa: CASSLVGFEAFF
v_gene: TRBV7-9
j_gene: TRBJ1-1

CDR3aa: CASSVQSINEQFF
v_gene: TRBV12-3/TRBV12-4
j_gene: TRBJ2-1

CDR3aa: CASSQAISDTGELFF
v_gene: TRBV4-1
j_gene: TRBJ2-2

CDR3aa: CAWSWGLEPYQFF
v_gene: TRBV30
j_gene: TRBJ2-1

CDR3aa: CASSYGGTSNTGELFF
v_gene: TRBV12-3/TRBV12-4
j_gene: TRBJ2-2

CDR3aa: CASSQDWEGGFHEQYF
v_gene: TRBV14
j_gene: TRBJ2-7

CDR3aa: CASSLDGGSGNQPQHF
v_gene: TRBV5-1
j_gene: TRBJ1-5

CDR3aa: CASSKDWQGNTEAFF
v_gene: TRBV19
j_gene: TRBJ1-1

CDR3aa: CSVEEGYTEAFF
v_gene: TRBV29-1
j_gene: TRBJ1-1

CDR3aa: CASSTTDTQYF
v_gene: TRBV18
j_gene: TRBJ2-3

CDR3aa: CASTGGSDTQYF
v_gene: TRBV5-1
j_gene: TRBJ2-3

CDR3aa: CASSQLTGDNEKLFF
v_gene: TRBV4-1
j_gene: TRBJ1-4

CDR3aa: CATAGRYGYTF
v_gene: TRBV11-2
j_gene: TRBJ1-2

CDR3aa: CAWSVAQGVTEKLFF
v_gene: TRBV30
j_gene: TRBJ1-4

CDR3aa: CASSAGPFSTDTQYF
v_gene: TRBV9
j_gene: TRBJ2-3

CDR3aa: CANSPPEGDSPLHF
v_gene: TRBV6-1
j_gene: TRBJ1-6

CDR3aa: CASSLAGNAGELFF
v_gene: TRBV5-4
j_gene: TRBJ2-2

CDR3aa: CATSTPNTGELFF
v_gene: TRBV15
j_gene: TRBJ2-2

CDR3aa: CASSAGRGTYNEQFF
v_gene: TRBV5-1
j_gene: TRBJ2-1